This entry lists 26 T cell receptor beta chains sequenced from one sample in a study of T cell repertoires in breast cancer. A second nested PCR with blocking oligonucleotides suppressed unpaired genes. One entry per CDR3 protein, called by TCRdb with MiXCR from the emulsion pairing reads. The data hold roughly 40,000 distinct CDR3 sequences, with about 50% observed a single time. An expanded emulsion RT-PCR with primers for all TCR V genes paired CD8+ T cell chains. The sample was CD8+ T cells. These receptors came from a pool of human donors with breast cancer or a healthy control (not recorded which).

This clonotype was seen only once. One junction end does not reproduce the germline sequence, and a read error may be involved. V gene TRBV6-2 or TRBV6-3 combines with J gene TRBJ1-5; D remains unclear. CDR3 length equals 14 residues. Germline V gene sequence: CDR1 MNHEY, CDR2 SVGEGT. The CDR3 loop reads CASSVGNSNRPQHF. In DNA form, the CDR3 reads TGTGCCAGCAGTGTCGGCAATAGCAATCGGCCCCAGCATTTT.

The chain combines TRBV29-1 with TRBJ2-3; the D is unclear. The CDR3 covers 12 residues. The germline CDR1 and CDR2 sequences are SQVTM and ANQGSEA. CDR3 in DNA: TGCAACGTGCGCAGTAACGCAGATACGCAGTATTTT. Amino acid sequence: CNVRSNADTQYF.

This clonotype was recorded a few times. This chain connects TRBV3-1 to TRBJ2-1; a weak D match, TRBD2 (5 bases). Germline CDR1 and CDR2: LGHDT and YNNKEL (reference sequence). This CDR3 is built from 14 residues. V was pared by 4 bases and J by 13 bases, with 20 bases between. CDR3: CASSPAATSGYQFF. CDR3 sequence (DNA): TGTGCCAGCAGCCCCGCGGCCACCAGCGGTTATCAGTTCTTC.

Of note for this clonotype: Just one base apart from a much larger clone, this may be a read error. V gene TRBV6-1 combines with J gene TRBJ1-1; D is uncertain. Trimming left V 8 bases short and J 2 bases short, with 15 bases between. Germline V gene data show CDR1 as MNHNS and CDR2 as SASEGT. The CDR3 is 14 residues long. The CDR3, as DNA: TGTGCCAGCGGTAAACACGGGTTCAACACTGAAGCTTTCTTT. Translated: CASGKHGFNTEAFF.

This clonotype was seen only a few times. CDR3 sequence: CASNQGLAGAHSYNEQFF. The DNA for the CDR3 is TGTGCCAGCAACCAGGGACTAGCGGGGGCCCATTCCTACAATGAGCAGTTCTTC. The chain uses TRBV3-1 and TRBJ2-1, with 14 bases aligning to TRBD2. The CDR3 covers 18 residues. The germline V gene encodes CDR1 LGHDT and CDR2 YNNKEL (reference sequence). V shed 7 bases and J 1 base; nucleotides not matched to a gene: 9.

As for this clonotype: One end of the junction varies from germline; a read error may be responsible. This chain joins TRBV5-1 and TRBJ1-2; TRBD1 might be the D (5 bases). Germline V lookup: CDR1 SGHRS, CDR2 YFSETQ. The length of the CDR3 is 12 residues. CDR3 nucleotide sequence: TGCGCCAGCAGCCCGGCAGGGAATGGCTGCACCTTC. Protein: CASSPAGNGCTF.

This clonotype has only a few counts. The CDR3 sequence is CSARAGTENSPLHF. In nucleotides, the CDR3 is TGCAGTGCTAGAGCCGGGACAGAGAATTCACCCCTCCACTTT. The chain couples TRBV20-1 to TRBJ1-6, with 7 bases aligning to TRBD1. From germline, CDR1 is DFQATT and CDR2 SNEGSKA (reference sequence). The V and J ends lost 1 base and 7 bases, in that order; junction bases with no gene match: 4. The CDR3 runs 14 residues.

About this clonotype: At one boundary the junction diverges from the germline segment, which might be a read error. The J gene is TRBJ1-1, the V gene TRBV20-1, with D possibly matching TRBD1 (5 bases). This CDR3 has 15 residues. CDR1 and CDR2 from the germline V gene are DFQATT and SNEGSKA (reference sequence). The CDR3 DNA reads as TGCGGTGCTAGAGATCCCCGGGACGGAGACACTGAAGCTTTCTTT. Residues: CGARDPRDGDTEAFF.

This clonotype appeared a few times. This chain uses TRBV2 with TRBJ2-2; perhaps D is TRBD1 or TRBD2 (5 bases each). V dropped 6 bases and J dropped 6 bases, with 8 bases sitting between them. From germline, CDR1 is SNHLY and CDR2 FYNNEI. The CDR3 totals 12 residues. The DNA of the CDR3 is TGTGCCAGCAGGGGGCGGGCCGGGGAGCTGTTTTTT. It is translated as CASRGRAGELFF.

This chain uses TRBV13 with TRBJ1-2; D is perhaps TRBD1 (6 bases). Germline lookup yields CDR1 PRHDT and CDR2 FYEKMQ (reference sequence). Trimming removed 0 bases at V and 0 bases at J, with 8 bases between. CDR3 size: 15 residues. CDR3 sequence: CASSLGDSTNYGYTF. For the CDR3, the DNA is TGTGCCAGCAGCTTAGGGGACAGCACTAACTATGGCTACACCTTC. Variable domain in full (rest from reference TRBV13 and TRBJ1-2): AAGVIQSPRHLIKEKRETATLKCYPIPRHDTVYWYQQGPGQDPQFLISFYEKMQSDKGSIPDRFSAQQFSDYHSELNMSSLELGDSALYFCASSLGDSTNYGYTFGSGTRLTVV.

Concerning this clonotype: A single base separates this from a much larger clone, so it may be a read error. J is TRBJ2-3 and V is TRBV15; no reliable D call. Germline CDR1 is LNHNV and CDR2 is YYDKDF (reference sequence). This CDR3 has 14 amino acids. V was clipped by 5 bases and J by 4 bases, with 13 bases between them. The CDR3 here is CATSLGRYADTQYF. CDR3 DNA sequence: TGTGCCACCAGCCTCGGACGGTACGCAGATACGCAGTATTTT.

This clonotype was recorded once. At one boundary the junction diverges from the germline segment, which might be a read error. The genes are TRBV12-3 or TRBV12-4 and TRBJ2-3, with D possibly being TRBD2 (5 bases). This CDR3 is 15 amino acids long. Written as DNA, the CDR3 is TGTGCCAGCAGTCCCCCTTCAGGACTCACAAATACGCAGTATTTT. Its translation: CASSPPSGLTNTQYF.

This clonotype was detected ten times or more. DNA of the CDR3: TGTGCCAGCAGTACAAGACAGAGATTGAACACTGAAGCTTTCTTT. It translates to CASSTRQRLNTEAFF. The chain joins TRBV6-1 to TRBJ1-1; tentatively, D is TRBD1 (5 bases). The CDR3 sequence is 15 residues long. Trimming took 5 bases from V and 0 from J, leaving 13 bases between them. Germline CDR1 is MNHNS and CDR2 is SASEGT.

This clonotype was observed a handful of times. The J gene is TRBJ2-5, the V gene TRBV7-2; TRBD1 might be the D (5 bases). The V gene lost 8 bases and the J gene lost 3 bases, with 13 bases spanning the gap. CDR3 size: 13 residues. Germline CDR1 SGHTA, CDR2 FQGNSA. The CDR3 sequence is CASGRAWKETQYF. The DNA of the CDR3 is TGTGCCAGCGGCAGGGCCTGGAAAGAGACCCAGTACTTC.

The genes are TRBV19 and TRBJ2-3, with 8 bases lining up with TRBD2. Germline values: CDR1 LNHDA, CDR2 SQIVND (reference sequence). The CDR3 runs 16 residues. The V segment lost 11 bases and the J segment 2 bases; nucleotides outside the gene matches: 15. The chain's CDR3 is CASRGGPYSNTDTQYF. The CDR3 DNA is TGTGCCTCCCGGGGGGGGCCTTATTCCAACACAGATACGCAGTATTTT.

This clonotype was detected a few times. This chain links TRBV20-1 with TRBJ2-7; D tentatively reads TRBD1 or TRBD2 (5 bases each). CDR3 length equals 16 residues. V was shortened by 2 bases and J by 7 bases, with 24 bases between the two germline ends. The germline CDR1 and CDR2 sequences are DFQATT and SNEGSKA (reference sequence). In DNA, the CDR3 is TGCAGTGCTAGACCCCCCTCCGGGACGGGGATTGAAGAGCAGTACTTC. This gives the protein CSARPPSGTGIEEQYF.

With respect to this clonotype: The junction differs from germline at one of its ends, possibly a read error. The CDR3 bases are TGTGCCAGCAGTTTATTGGCAGGGCTGAACACTGGAGCTTTCTTT. Protein: CASSLLAGLNTGAFF. The rearrangement links TRBV28 to TRBJ1-1; a weak D match, TRBD1 (5 bases). This CDR3 region has 15 residues. CDR1 MDHEN and CDR2 SYDVKM come from the germline V gene.

J is TRBJ1-5 and V is TRBV19; 10 positions match TRBD1. This CDR3 has 13 residues. The germline V gene encodes CDR1 LNHDA and CDR2 SQIVND (reference sequence). Trimming cost V 8 bases and J 4 bases; bases outside gene matches: 2. CDR3 region: CASRDRGNQPQHF. CDR3 bases: TGTGCCAGTCGGGACAGGGGAAATCAGCCCCAGCATTTT. Full variable domain (rest looked up from reference TRBV19 and TRBJ1-5): DGGITQSPKYLFRKEGQNVTLSCEQNLNHDAMYWYRQDPGQGLRLIYYSQIVNDFQKGDIAEGYSVSREKKESFPLTVTSAQKNPTAFYLCASRDRGNQPQHFGDGTRLSIL.

This clonotype has more than one count but fewer than ten. V and J are TRBV7-2 and TRBJ2-5; D unresolved. Germline loops: CDR1 SGHTA, CDR2 FQGNSA. Trimming took 1 base from V and 2 from J, leaving 11 bases between them. There are 15 residues in the CDR3. In DNA, the CDR3 is TGTGCCAGCAGCTTAGTGCCAAGAGGACAAGAGACCCAGTACTTC. This encodes CASSLVPRGQETQYF.

This chain connects TRBV7-2 to TRBJ1-5; D gene ambiguous. There are 15 residues in the CDR3. Per the germline V gene, CDR1 is SGHTA and CDR2 is FQGNSA. V lost 1 base, J lost 0 bases, and 7 bases lay in between. CDR3 sequence (DNA): TGTGCCAGCAGCTTAGGTTCGGGTAGCAATCAGCCCCAGCATTTT. Translation: CASSLGSGSNQPQHF.

This chain links TRBV20-1 with TRBJ1-2, with a tentative D call TRBD1 (6 bases). The V gene's germline CDR1 is DFQATT and CDR2 SNEGSKA (reference sequence). CDR3 length: 13 residues. V was pared by 7 bases and J by 5 bases, with 17 bases between. The CDR3 nucleotides read TGCAGTGTCCCCTCGCCAGGGGCGTATGGCTACACCTTC. Its translation: CSVPSPGAYGYTF.

The chain uses TRBV18 and TRBJ2-1, with a tentative D call TRBD2 (6 bases). Germline V CDR1 and CDR2: KGHSH, LQKENI. The CDR3 extends over 16 amino acids. V was cut by 5 bases and J by 0 bases, with 14 bases left in between. The CDR3 region is CASSNPGTSSYNEQFF. The DNA for the CDR3 is TGTGCCAGCTCAAACCCTGGGACTTCCTCCTACAATGAGCAGTTCTTC.

J is TRBJ2-7 and V is TRBV6-2 or TRBV6-3; D is possibly TRBD2 (7 bases). The CDR3 runs to 15 residues. The germline gives CDR1 MNHEY, CDR2 SVGEGT. Trimming shortened V by 0 bases and J by 5 bases, and 14 bases separated the two germline ends. CDR3 sequence reads: CASSYSGASGDEQYF. CDR3 nucleotide sequence: TGTGCCAGCAGTTACTCGGGGGCTAGCGGCGACGAGCAGTACTTC.

This clonotype was detected only a few times. The chain employs TRBV4-1 and TRBJ2-7; 7 nucleotides match TRBD1. V dropped 3 bases and J dropped 2; count of bases not matched to a gene: 1. The CDR3 contains 13 residues. CDR1 MGHRA and CDR2 YSYEKL come from the germline V gene. The CDR3 bases are TGCGCCAGCAGCCACGGGACAGCCTACGAGCAGTACTTC. It translates to CASSHGTAYEQYF.

The rearrangement joins TRBV28 to TRBJ1-1; the D gene is possibly TRBD1 (6 bases). CDR3 length equals 15 residues. Germline CDR1 is MDHEN and CDR2 is SYDVKM. V was pared by 6 bases and J by 0 bases, with 14 bases between. The CDR3 here is CASRPTGLMNTEAFF. The CDR3 DNA follows: TGTGCCAGCAGACCCACAGGGCTGATGAACACTGAAGCTTTCTTT.

In DNA, the CDR3 is TGCAGTGCTAGAGATAGGAATAGCGGGAGGTATCCGGAGACCCAGTACTTC. Amino acid sequence: CSARDRNSGRYPETQYF. The chain employs TRBV20-1 and TRBJ2-5; 10 bases map to TRBD2. The CDR3 sequence is 17 residues long. CDR1 is DFQATT, CDR2 SNEGSKA, per germline (reference sequence). Unmatched junction bases numbered 12, after V lost 0 bases and J lost 5 bases.